A selection of T cell receptor beta chains follows, all from one sample in a study of T cells in Graves' hyperthyroidism and ophthalmopathy. TCRdb re-analysed the multiplex PCR reads in MiXCR, keeping a single row per CDR3 protein. The sample consists of about 640,000 distinct CDR3 sequences, about 14% of them appearing once. Sequenced material: blood. The receptors were gathered from a woman between 50 and 59 years old with Graves' ophthalmopathy. CDR3s include the opening cysteine and the closing phenylalanine or tryptophan. The D gene is left open where the match is weak. Clone size is shown for a subset of rows, as once, few, many or a class of expanded clone.

j_call d_call clone_size v_call cdr3_aa cdr3_nt
TRBJ2-7 TRBD2 NA TRBV3-1 CASSQEGTSGSWFGEQYF TGTGCCAGCAGCCAAGAGGGGACTAGCGGGAGTTGGTTTGGCGAGCAGTACTTC
TRBJ1-1 NA NA TRBV6-2/TRBV6-3 CASRRAGLLEAFF TGTGCCTCACGGCGGGCAGGGCTTCTTGAGGCTTTCTTT
TRBJ1-3 NA NA TRBV12-3/TRBV12-4 CASSLVVGSGNTIYF TGTGCCAGCAGTTTAGTTGTCGGCTCTGGAAACACCATATATTTT
TRBJ2-7 NA few TRBV4-1 CASSQTFGGLSLREQYF TGCGCCAGCAGCCAGACCTTTGGTGGACTCTCCCTACGCGAGCAGTACTTC
TRBJ2-3 NA many TRBV7-9 CASSPRGPDTQYF TGTGCCAGCAGCCCCCGGGGCCCAGATACGCAGTATTTT
TRBJ1-5 NA NA TRBV19 CASSIIGAGNQPQHF TGTGCCAGTAGTATTATAGGGGCGGGCAATCAGCCCCAGCATTTT
TRBJ2-1 TRBD1 many TRBV18 CASSPDRGMNEQFF TGTGCCAGCTCACCGGACAGGGGAATGAATGAGCAGTTCTTC
TRBJ1-1 NA few TRBV29-1 CSSRGMANTEAFF TGCAGCTCCCGCGGAATGGCGAACACTGAAGCTTTCTTT
TRBJ2-3 TRBD2 many TRBV7-3 CASSQTSSRTDTQYF TGTGCCAGCAGCCAGACTAGCTCCCGCACAGATACGCAGTATTTT
TRBJ1-2 NA NA TRBV19 CASSIAGTLYGYTF TGTGCCAGTAGTATCGCGGGGACGCTCTATGGCTACACCTTC
TRBJ2-5 NA many TRBV27 CASSLIPGTRPSVEYF TGTGCCAGCAGTTTAATACCCGGGACCCGCCCTTCAGTGGAGTACTTC
TRBJ2-3 TRBD1 NA TRBV19 CASSIAWTGSTDTQYF TGTGCCAGTAGTATCGCGTGGACAGGGAGCACAGATACGCAGTATTTT
TRBJ2-4 NA many TRBV20-1 CSARNRAGKNIQYF TGCAGTGCTAGGAACAGGGCGGGGAAAAACATTCAGTACTTC
TRBJ2-2 NA many TRBV7-2 CASSLMHTGELFF TGTGCCAGCAGCTTAATGCACACCGGGGAGCTGTTTTTT
TRBJ1-5 NA many TRBV28 CASRPTGSPFQPQHF TGTGCCAGCAGACCAACAGGGAGCCCCTTTCAGCCCCAGCATTTT
TRBJ2-2 TRBD2 NA TRBV9 CASSVVTSVDTGELFF TGTGCCAGCAGCGTAGTAACTAGCGTAGACACCGGGGAGCTGTTTTTT
TRBJ2-7 NA NA TRBV27 CASSYRGPEYEQYF TGTGCCAGCAGTTATCGGGGTCCAGAGTACGAGCAGTACTTC
TRBJ1-1 NA NA TRBV29-1 CSVEFQGNTGAFF TGCAGCGTTGAATTCCAGGGTAACACTGGAGCTTTCTTT
TRBJ2-3 NA many TRBV7-9 CASNYPGLLITDTQYF TGTGCCAGTAACTACCCGGGACTGCTCATCACAGATACGCAGTATTTT
TRBJ2-1 NA NA TRBV29-1 CSVELSGTADNEQFF TGCAGCGTTGAACTTTCTGGGACCGCGGACAATGAGCAGTTCTTC
TRBJ2-2 NA many TRBV18 CASSPQPNTGELFF TGTGCCAGCTCACCACAGCCTAACACCGGGGAGCTGTTTTTT
TRBJ1-4 NA NA TRBV9 CASSGAANEKLFF TGTGCCAGCTCTGGAGCGGCCAATGAAAAACTGTTTTTT
TRBJ2-1 NA many TRBV5-8 CASSFRQYNEQFF TGTGCCAGCAGCTTTAGACAATACAATGAGCAGTTCTTC
TRBJ2-1 TRBD2 many TRBV2 CASSGLAVYNEQFF TGTGCCAGCAGTGGACTAGCGGTATACAATGAGCAGTTCTTC
TRBJ2-7 TRBD2 NA TRBV25-1 CASSLGLAGITYEQYF TGTGCCAGCAGTCTGGGACTAGCGGGGATAACCTACGAGCAGTACTTC
TRBJ1-2 NA many TRBV5-1 CASSLEGTRGYTF TGCGCCAGCAGCTTGGAGGGAACGAGAGGCTACACCTTC
TRBJ2-7 NA NA TRBV12-3/TRBV12-4 CVSSYSLQGGSYEQYF TGTGTCAGCAGTTACTCGTTACAGGGTGGATCCTACGAGCAGTACTTC
TRBJ1-1 NA few TRBV25-1 CASSESFGTNTEAFF TGTGCCAGCAGTGAATCCTTCGGAACGAACACTGAAGCTTTCTTT
TRBJ1-1 NA NA TRBV5-1 CASSVGSLPSTEAFF TGTGCCAGCAGCGTGGGTTCTCTCCCCTCCACTGAAGCTTTCTTT
TRBJ2-1 NA many TRBV12-3/TRBV12-4 CASSRGKEQFF TGTGCCAGCAGCCGGGGTAAAGAGCAGTTCTTC
TRBJ1-5 NA NA TRBV27 CASSLSTGNQPQHF TGTGCCAGCAGTTTATCGACCGGTAATCAGCCCCAGCATTTT
TRBJ2-2 TRBD1 many TRBV11-2 CASSYRDRVAGELFF TGTGCCAGCAGCTACCGGGACAGGGTCGCCGGGGAGCTGTTTTTT
TRBJ1-6 NA many TRBV3-1 CASSQDWDGALHF TGTGCCAGCAGCCAAGATTGGGACGGGGCCCTCCACTTT
TRBJ1-2 NA many TRBV28 CASSSDRSGYTF TGTGCCAGCAGTTCAGACAGGAGTGGCTACACCTTC
TRBJ2-3 TRBD2 many TRBV9 CASSVTGTSGSVGTDTQYF TGTGCCAGCAGCGTTACCGGGACTAGCGGGAGTGTGGGCACAGATACGCAGTATTTT
TRBJ2-5 NA NA TRBV2 CTSSPLVETQYF TGTACCAGCAGCCCCCTTGTAGAGACCCAGTACTTC
TRBJ2-7 NA NA TRBV18 CASSPITGSYEQYF TGTGCCAGCTCACCAATTACCGGCTCCTACGAGCAGTACTTC
TRBJ2-7 TRBD1 NA TRBV6-1 CASRLSGTGGYEQYF TGTGCCAGCAGACTCAGCGGGACAGGGGGCTACGAGCAGTACTTC
TRBJ1-1 TRBD1 many TRBV11-2 CASSPRQGAYTEAFF TGTGCCAGCAGCCCCAGACAGGGGGCGTACACTGAAGCTTTCTTT
TRBJ2-3 TRBD2 many TRBV5-1 CASSRSGDTDTQYF TGCGCCAGCAGCCGTAGCGGGGACACAGATACGCAGTATTTT
TRBJ2-1 NA many TRBV20-1 CSAHIWRNSYNEQFF TGCAGTGCCCACATCTGGCGGAACTCCTACAATGAGCAGTTCTTC